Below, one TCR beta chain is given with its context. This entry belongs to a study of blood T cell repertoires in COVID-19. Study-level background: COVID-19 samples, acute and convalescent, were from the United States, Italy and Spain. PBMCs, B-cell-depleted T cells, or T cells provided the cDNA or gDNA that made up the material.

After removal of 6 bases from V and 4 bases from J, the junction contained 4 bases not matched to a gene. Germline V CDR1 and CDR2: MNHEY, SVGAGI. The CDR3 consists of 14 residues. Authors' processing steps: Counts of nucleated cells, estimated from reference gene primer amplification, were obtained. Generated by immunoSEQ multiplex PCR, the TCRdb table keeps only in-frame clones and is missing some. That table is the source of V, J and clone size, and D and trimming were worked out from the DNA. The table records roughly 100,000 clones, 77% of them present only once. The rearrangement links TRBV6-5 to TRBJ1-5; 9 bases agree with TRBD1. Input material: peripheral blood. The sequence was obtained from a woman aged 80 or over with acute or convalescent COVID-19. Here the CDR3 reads CASSRDRANQPQHF. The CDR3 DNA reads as TGTGCCAGCAGCCGGGACAGGGCTAATCAGCCCCAGCATTTT.